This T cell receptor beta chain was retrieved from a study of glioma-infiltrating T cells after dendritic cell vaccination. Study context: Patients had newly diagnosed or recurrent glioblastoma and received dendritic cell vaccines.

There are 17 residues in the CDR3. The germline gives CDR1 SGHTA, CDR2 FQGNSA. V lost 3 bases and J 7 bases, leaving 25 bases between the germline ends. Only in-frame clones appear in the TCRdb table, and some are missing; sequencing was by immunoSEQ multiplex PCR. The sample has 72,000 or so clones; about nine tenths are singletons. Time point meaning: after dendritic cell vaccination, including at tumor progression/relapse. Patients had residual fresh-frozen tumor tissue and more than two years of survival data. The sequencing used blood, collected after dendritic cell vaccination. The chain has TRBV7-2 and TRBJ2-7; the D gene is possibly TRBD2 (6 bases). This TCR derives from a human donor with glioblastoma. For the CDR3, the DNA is TGTGCCAGCAGCTTTACTCGAGGGACTCCCTGGGCGGGAGAGCAGTACTTC. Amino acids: CASSFTRGTPWAGEQYF.